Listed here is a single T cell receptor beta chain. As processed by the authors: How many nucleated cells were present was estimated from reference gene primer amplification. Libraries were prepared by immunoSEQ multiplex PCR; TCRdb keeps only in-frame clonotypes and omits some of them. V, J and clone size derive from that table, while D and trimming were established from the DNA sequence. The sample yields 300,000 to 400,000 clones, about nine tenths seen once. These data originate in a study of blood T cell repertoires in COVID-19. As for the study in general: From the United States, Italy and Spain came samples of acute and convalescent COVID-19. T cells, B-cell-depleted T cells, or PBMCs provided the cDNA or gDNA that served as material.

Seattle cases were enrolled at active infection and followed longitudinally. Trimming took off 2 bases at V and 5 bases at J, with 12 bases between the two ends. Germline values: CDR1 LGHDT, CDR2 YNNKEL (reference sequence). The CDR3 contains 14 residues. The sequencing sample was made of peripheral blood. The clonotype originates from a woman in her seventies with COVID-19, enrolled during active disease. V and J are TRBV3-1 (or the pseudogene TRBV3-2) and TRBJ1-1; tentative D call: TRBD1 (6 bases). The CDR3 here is CASSQRGRGTEAFF. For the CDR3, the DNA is TGTGCCAGCAGCCAAAGGGGGAGAGGAACTGAAGCTTTCTTT.